A single sample gave rise to the 15 T cell receptor beta chains below, sequenced in a study of cytomegalovirus exposure and HLA in healthy donors. It was with 60 Vbeta and 13 Jbeta primers that the PCR ran. Method: immunoSEQ multiplex PCR; TCRdb's copy keeps in-frame clones and lacks some. The data show around 130,000 clones, 80% seen once. The sample was PBMCs. These receptors all come from a woman in her thirties or forties in good health and CMV-seronegative.

CDR3 nucleotides: TGTGCCAGCAGTAGCTCAGGGGGATACGGTGAAGCTTTCTTT. It is translated as CASSSSGGYGEAFF. The V call is TRBV6-5, the J call TRBJ1-1; 7 positions agree with TRBD1. The CDR3 extends over 14 amino acids. J lost 7 bases, V lost 5 bases, and 10 bases had no gene match. CDR1 is MNHEY, CDR2 SVGAGI, per germline.

The rearrangement links TRBV27 to TRBJ2-7; D perhaps matches TRBD1 (5 bases). Trimming took off 1 base at V and 4 bases at J, with 11 bases between the two ends. Germline V gene lookup returns CDR1 MNHEY and CDR2 SMNVEV (reference sequence). This CDR3 has 14 amino acids. CDR3 in amino acids: CASSLFETAYEQYF. The CDR3 coding sequence is TGTGCCAGCAGTTTATTTGAGACAGCGTACGAGCAGTACTTC.

This CDR3 is CASSPSTNEKLFF. The DNA of the CDR3 is TGTGCCAGCAGCCCTTCAACTAATGAAAAACTGTTTTTT. The chain couples TRBV7-2 to TRBJ1-4; D ambiguous. The CDR3 has 13 residues. Trimming cost V 5 bases and J 0 bases, with 4 bases left between them. Per the germline V gene, CDR1 is SGHTA and CDR2 is FQGNSA.

The rearrangement uses TRBV5-1 and TRBJ1-4; D gene unclear. CDR1 and CDR2 (germline): SGHRS, YFSETQ. Deletions cut 0 bases from V and 2 bases from J, with 8 bases between. The CDR3 loop spans 15 amino acids. CDR3 protein: CASSLGARTNEKLFF. CDR3 sequence (DNA): TGCGCCAGCAGCTTGGGCGCCCGCACTAATGAAAAACTGTTTTTT.

This sequence joins TRBV11-3 and TRBJ2-2; 7 positions agree with TRBD2. The CDR3 has 15 residues. V trimming: 3 bases; J trimming: 1 base; junction bases outside the gene matches: 2. Per the germline V gene, CDR1 is SGHNT and CDR2 is YENEEA. CDR3: CASSFSSGNTGELFF. The CDR3 DNA follows: TGTGCCAGCAGCTTCTCTAGCGGGAACACCGGGGAGCTGTTTTTT.

This chain links TRBV27 with TRBJ1-5; D ambiguous. The CDR3 is 14 amino acids. Germline V lookup: CDR1 MNHEY, CDR2 SMNVEV (reference sequence). The ends were cut back, 6 bases at V and 2 bases at J, with 11 bases in the middle. CDR3 nucleotide sequence: TGTGCCAGCAGCCCCGTAACGGGCAATCAGCCCCAGCATTTT. It encodes CASSPVTGNQPQHF.

This clone was seen only a few times. The chain has TRBV6-5 and TRBJ2-2; 8 positions match TRBD1. Germline-derived CDR1 and CDR2 are MNHEY and SVGAGI. J lost 5 bases, V lost 4 bases, and 3 bases had no gene match. There are 14 residues in the CDR3. CDR3 nucleotide sequence: TGTGCCAGCAGTTTTACAGGGGGGACCGGGGAGCTGTTTTTT. Translating gives CASSFTGGTGELFF.

There are a few counts of this clone. This chain connects TRBV5-1 to TRBJ2-7; maybe TRBD2 (5 bases). The CDR3 loop spans 15 amino acids. CDR1 and CDR2 (germline): SGHRS, YFSETQ. Trimming shortened V by 0 bases and J by 0 bases, and 10 bases separated the two germline ends. The CDR3 DNA is TGCGCCAGCAGCTTGGATACGGGGAGCTCCTACGAGCAGTACTTC. It yields the protein CASSLDTGSSYEQYF.

The J gene is TRBJ1-3, the V gene TRBV4-1, with D unresolved. The CDR3 runs 16 residues. In germline, CDR1 is MGHRA, CDR2 YSYEKL. With 1 base removed from V and 0 bases from J, the gap between germline ends came to 10 bases. CDR3 sequence reads: CASSQAKDFSGNTIYF. The CDR3, as DNA: TGCGCCAGCAGCCAAGCGAAGGACTTCTCTGGAAACACCATATATTTT.

The chain joins TRBV4-2 to TRBJ2-7; 10 bases are a match to TRBD2. This CDR3 has 20 amino acids. Germline V lookup: CDR1 LGHNA, CDR2 YNFKEQ. Trimming at V came to 1 base and at J to 2 bases, leaving 17 bases not matched to a gene. CDR3 in DNA: TGTGCCAGCAGCCAAGCACTGGAGACAGAACTAGCGGGGACAACCTACGAGCAGTACTTC. Translating it yields CASSQALETELAGTTYEQYF.

The chain links TRBV6-1 to TRBJ1-2; possible D gene TRBD1, 6 bases. Germline V gene sequence: CDR1 MNHNS, CDR2 SASEGT. The V gene lost 5 bases and the J gene lost 2 bases, with 15 bases spanning the gap. CDR3 length equals 15 residues. The CDR3 here is CASSQTDRFNYGYTF. The CDR3 DNA reads as TGTGCCAGCAGTCAGACTGACAGGTTCAACTATGGCTACACCTTC.

The chain combines TRBV4-2 with TRBJ2-1, with 15 nucleotides matching TRBD2. The CDR3 has 17 amino acids. With V trimmed by 0 bases and J by 9 bases, 6 bases remained unmatched. Germline values: CDR1 LGHNA, CDR2 YNFKEQ. The CDR3 bases are TGTGCCAGCAGCCAAGATGGGACTAGCGGGGGGTCCAGTGAGCAGTTCTTC. It specifies CASSQDGTSGGSSEQFF.

The J gene is TRBJ1-3, the V gene TRBV29-1; 7 nucleotides match TRBD1. The germline CDR1 and CDR2 sequences are SQVTM and ANQGSEA. Germline trimming cut 5 bases from V and 2 bases from J; bases unmatched to any gene: 6. This CDR3 is built from 14 residues. CDR3 residues: CSVTPQGTGNTIYF. CDR3 coding DNA: TGCAGCGTTACGCCACAGGGGACTGGAAACACCATATATTTT. The whole variable domain, filled in from reference TRBV29-1 and TRBJ1-3, reads SAVISQKPSRDICQRGTSLTIQCQVDSQVTMMFWYRQQPGQSLTLIATANQGSEATYESGFVIDKFPISRPNLTFSTLTVSNMSPEDSSIYLCSVTPQGTGNTIYFGEGSWLTVV.

This clone was seen a few times. Sequence at one end of the junction differs from germline and may be a read error. This chain connects TRBV7-9 to TRBJ2-7; 9 nucleotides line up with TRBD1. This CDR3 contains 14 residues. Per germline, CDR1 SEHNR and CDR2 FQNEAQ (reference sequence). This CDR3 reads CSSSKRQGDYEQYF. CDR3 nucleotide sequence: TGTTCCAGCAGCAAGAGACAGGGGGACTACGAGCAGTACTTC. Full variable domain (remainder filled in from reference TRBV7-9 and TRBJ2-7): DTGVSQNPRHKITKRGQNVTFRCDPISEHNRLYWYRQTLGQGPEFLTYFQNEAQLEKSRLLSDRFSAERPKGSFSTLEIQRTEQGDSAMYLCSSSKRQGDYEQYFGPGTRLTVT.

This clone turned up a few times. This chain uses TRBV7-2 with TRBJ2-1, with unresolved D. The CDR3 loop spans 13 amino acids. Germline lookup yields CDR1 SGHTA and CDR2 FQGNSA. Trimming left V 1 base short and J 6 bases short, with 7 bases between. The CDR3 protein is CASSLVGGNEQFF. CDR3 coding DNA: TGTGCCAGCAGCTTAGTCGGTGGCAATGAGCAGTTCTTC.